This T cell receptor beta chain derives from a study of T cell repertoires in cytomegalovirus infection. Study results and caveats: In two of eight donors, the top clonotype was HLA-C-restricted CMV-specific.

One entry per CDR3 protein, called by TCRdb with MiXCR from the reads. The profile shows approximately 1,000,000 distinct CDR3 sequences, roughly a third of them singletons. The CDR3 consists of 17 residues. Germline loops: CDR1 SGHNT, CDR2 YENEEA. As for this clonotype: The antigen is undetermined. At one of its ends the junction is not consistent with the germline gene, which may arise from a read error.

V is TRBV11-3 and J is TRBJ2-1, with D tentatively TRBD1 (5 bases). Material: cultured CD8+ T cells from PBMCs, obtained from culture after CMV antigen stimulation. The origin of this receptor is a human donor in good health (CMV status not recorded). Some clones in this sample may be carry-over from other donors' samples. CDR3 in DNA: TGTACCAGCAGCTTAGGGGTAGGCAGTAGCTCCTACAATGAGCAGTTCTTC. Residues: CTSSLGVGSSSYNEQFF. Full variable domain (rest looked up from reference TRBV11-3 and TRBJ2-1): EAGVVQSPRYKIIEKKQPVAFWCNPISGHNTLYWYLQNLGQGPELLIRYENEEAVDDSQLPKDRFSAERLKGVDSTLKIQPAELGDSAVYLCTSSLGVGSSSYNEQFFGPGTRLTVL.